This TCR beta chain is drawn from a study of cytomegalovirus exposure and HLA in healthy donors. Whole-study context: Earlier sequencing of approximately 200 million T cells yielded 100 million to 120 million unique TCR beta sequences.

CDR1 is LGHNA and CDR2 is YSLEER in the germline V gene. This CDR3 has 15 residues. Trimming pared 3 bases from V and 3 bases from J, leaving 14 bases between. A word on this clone: Its antigen is still unknown.

Study-wide findings and caveats: Across HLA loci, a later analysis found differing TCR association rates, with DRB1 most and HLA-C fewest. Researchers reported in a later analysis that a missense DCLRE1C variant was tied to TCR beta V- and J-gene trimming. While the bulk of TCR sequences proved rare, some public TCRs turned up in many donors.

This PCR relied on a set of 60 Vbeta primers and 13 Jbeta primers. Repertoires were generated with immunoSEQ multiplex PCR, while TCRdb's copy carries only in-frame clones and drops some. The sample shows 130,000 or so clones, just under 80% of them seen only once. This TCR derives from a male donor in good health and CMV-seronegative. This chain links TRBV4-3 with TRBJ1-1; D is ambiguous. Sequencing input: PBMCs. CDR3 coding DNA: TGCGCCAGCAGCCAGTTACCGGGATCCGACACTGAAGCTTTCTTT. Translation gives CASSQLPGSDTEAFF.